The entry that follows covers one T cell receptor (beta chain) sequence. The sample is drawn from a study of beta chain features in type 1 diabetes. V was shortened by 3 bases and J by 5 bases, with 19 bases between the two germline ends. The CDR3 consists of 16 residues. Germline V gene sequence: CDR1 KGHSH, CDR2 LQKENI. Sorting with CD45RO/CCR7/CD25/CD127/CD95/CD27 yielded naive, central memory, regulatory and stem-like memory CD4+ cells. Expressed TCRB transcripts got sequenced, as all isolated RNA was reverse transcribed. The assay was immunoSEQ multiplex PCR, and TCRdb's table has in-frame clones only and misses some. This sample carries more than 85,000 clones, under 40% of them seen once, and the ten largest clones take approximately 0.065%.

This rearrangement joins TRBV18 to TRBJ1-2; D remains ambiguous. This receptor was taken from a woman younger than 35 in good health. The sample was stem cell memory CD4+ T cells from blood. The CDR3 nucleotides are TGTGCCAGCTCACCCTTTCGGGAGGACCGCCGTTATGGCTACACCTTC. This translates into CASSPFREDRRYGYTF.